This entry concerns a single T cell receptor (beta chain). Its antigen remains unidentified. CDR1 is SGHRS and CDR2 is YFSETQ in the germline V gene. This CDR3 is built from 15 residues. Between the trimmed V and J ends, which lost 5 bases and 0 bases, there was a span of 12 bases. This specimen comes from a study of beta chain features in type 1 diabetes. The whole isolated RNA underwent reverse transcription, so sequencing captured expressed TCRB transcripts. Profiled with immunoSEQ multiplex PCR; TCRdb holds only in-frame clones, not every one. The repertoire has hundreds of thousands of clones, 17% of them found once; the top ten carry 0.02% to 0.025%. Points from the study as a whole: It was not settled here whether HLA type affects TCRB rearrangement.

The sample taken for sequencing was naive CD4+ T cells from blood. This sequence joins TRBV5-1 and TRBJ2-1; D may be TRBD2 (5 bases). The source is a woman aged 18-30 years in good health. This CDR3 reads CASSWGGSSYNEQFF. CDR3 coding DNA: TGCGCCAGCAGTTGGGGTGGGAGCTCCTACAATGAGCAGTTCTTC.